In its sample, the clone carrying this T cell receptor beta chain was seen many times. Its antigen is as yet unknown. This specimen comes from a study of response to subunit inactivated influenza vaccine. TCRdb itself ran the RT-PCR reads through MiXCR, one entry per CDR3 protein. Here the sample spans roughly 700,000 distinct CDR3 sequences, roughly 13% being singletons. After removal of 2 bases from V and 4 bases from J, the junction contained 4 bases not matched to a gene. CDR3 length equals 14 residues. Germline CDR1 and CDR2: LGHDT and YNNKEL (reference sequence). Overall study results and limits: New T cells are recruited in small numbers by each seasonal influenza vaccination, according to the authors' suggestion.

This sample comprised PBMCs from blood, obtained approximately 15 days before vaccination. The source of this sequence is a man aged 50-60 years who received an inactivated influenza vaccine. V is TRBV3-1 and J is TRBJ1-1, with 7 nucleotides matching TRBD1. In nucleotides, the CDR3 is TGTGCCAGCAGCCAATCCTACAGGGGCACTGAAGCTTTCTTT. Amino acids: CASSQSYRGTEAFF.